The TCR beta chain described here comes from a study of control samples from healthy donors and cancer patients. Clones were sequenced by immunoSEQ multiplex PCR, and TCRdb holds only the in-frame ones, with some missing. Of some 89,000 clones in the sample, roughly 84% were seen once. This clone has a single count. Between the trimmed V and J ends, which lost 0 bases and 0 bases, there was a span of 12 bases. This CDR3 comprises 17 residues. The germline CDR1 and CDR2 sequences are SGHKS and YYEKEE (reference sequence). This chain connects TRBV5-5 to TRBJ1-4; no reliable D call. Sample: blood. The clonotype originates from a woman in her thirties or forties in good health. In nucleotides, the CDR3 is TGTGCCAGCAGCTTGGGATTGCGAGACACAACTAATGAAAAACTGTTTTTT. It codes for CASSLGLRDTTNEKLFF.